Detailed here is one TCR beta chain. TCRdb's table, derived via immunoSEQ multiplex PCR, lists solely in-frame clones and lacks some. In the table there are approximately 340,000 clones, under 95% of which are singletons. From germline, CDR1 is SGHVT and CDR2 SQSDAQ. The CDR3 loop spans 21 amino acids. The J segment lost 7 bases and the V segment lost 4 bases, leaving 21 bases of the junction unmatched. The data were obtained in a study of Ad26.COV2.S vaccination and SARS-CoV-2 variants. The clonotype originates from a human donor who had recovered from COVID-19. The chain employs TRBV7-4 and TRBJ1-6; the match to TRBD1 covers 11 bases. Material: peripheral blood, obtained after recovery from COVID-19. CDR3: CASSSSYLLDRGRFWNSPLHF. As DNA, the CDR3 is TGTGCCAGCAGCTCCTCCTACCTCTTGGACAGGGGGCGGTTTTGGAATTCACCCCTCCACTTT.